The 6 T cell receptor beta chains presented below share a single source sample, sequenced in a study of tissue T cells after allogeneic stem cell transplantation. The time point was: mouse harvest day 7 after allogeneic transplant. Tail vein injection delivered 10^7 T-cell-depleted bone marrow cells and 10^6 splenic CD5+ T cells. Only in-frame clones appear in the TCRdb table, and some are missing; sequencing was by immunoSEQ multiplex PCR. The table includes roughly 6,800 clones, 40% to 55% detected once. The specimen was gut tissue. The receptors were gathered from a female BALB/c mouse given C57BL/6 T cells with graft-versus-host disease after an allogeneic hematopoietic cell transplant.

To note about this clone: The germline and genes are mouse ones. The CDR3 is cut off 1 residue early in the read; its end comes from the germline J gene. The chain recombines TRBV29 with TRBJ1-4; D is uncertain. V gave up 2 bases and J gave up 0 bases, with 7 bases separating them. The length of the CDR3 is 15 residues. Germline CDR1 reads MSHET; CDR2 reads SYDVDS. The CDR3 bases that were read are TGTGCTAGCAGTTTACCAGATATTTCCAACGAAAGATTATTT. Translation: CASSLPDISNERLF. The full CDR3 reads CASSLPDISNERLFF.

This clone was detected a few times. Genes here carry mouse names. Coverage ceases 1 residue before the CDR3 finishes, and the germline J gene fills in the end. The V call is TRBV26, the J call TRBJ2-5; 7 bases fit TRBD1. The CDR3 spans 13 residues. The germline V gene has CDR1 KGHPV and CDR2 FQNQEV (reference sequence). V dropped 5 bases and J dropped 3; count of bases not matched to a gene: 2. Partial CDR3 DNA: TGTGCCAGCAGTTCAGGGGGACAAGACACCCAGTAC. Protein: CASSSGGQDTQY. In full, the CDR3 is CASSSGGQDTQYF.

In regard to this clone: Mouse gene names and germline throughout. With the read ending 1 residue before the CDR3 end, the germline J gene is used to fill in that end. The J gene is TRBJ2-7, the V gene TRBV5, with 9 nucleotides matching TRBD2. The CDR3 is 15 amino acids. Germline V gene data show CDR1 as LGHNA and CDR2 as YNLKQL (reference sequence). The junction had 7 bases not matched to a gene; V was cut back by 0 bases and J by 7 bases. The CDR3 DNA, read in part, is TGTGCCAGCAGCCAAGAAAGAACTGGGGGGTTCGAACAGTAC. Translation gives CASSQERTGGFEQY. The entire CDR3 protein reads CASSQERTGGFEQYF.

With regard to this clone: The gene names given are mouse names. Coverage ceases 1 residue before the CDR3 finishes, and the germline J gene fills in the end. V is TRBV2 and J is TRBJ1-1; D uncertain. The CDR3 runs 12 residues. The germline V gene encodes CDR1 LGHNA and CDR2 YSYQKL. V was pared by 3 bases and J by 1 base, with 3 bases between. CDR3 in amino acids: CASSHGNTEVFF. The CDR3 DNA, read in part, is TGTGCCAGCAGCCACGGGAACACAGAAGTCTTC.

Comments on this clone: Gene names are the mouse ones. The DNA read from the CDR3 is TGTGCCAGCAGGAGACCGGGACAAAACCAGGCTCCGCTT. Protein: CASRRPGQNQAPL. In full, the CDR3 reads CASRRPGQNQAPLF. The chain combines TRBV26 with TRBJ1-5; tentative D call: TRBD1 (6 bases). The read finishes 1 residue shy of the CDR3 end, and the germline J gene is used to complete it. Looked up from germline, CDR1 is KGHPV and CDR2 is FQNQEV (reference sequence). This CDR3 comprises 14 residues. Deletions cut 6 bases from V and 4 bases from J, with 13 bases between.

The sample holds a few counts of this clone. The gene names here belong to mouse. Sequencing ends 1 residue short of the CDR3 end; the germline J gene provides the rest. This chain joins TRBV26 and TRBJ2-2; D ambiguous. From germline, CDR1 is KGHPV and CDR2 FQNQEV (reference sequence). The CDR3 loop spans 14 amino acids. Trimming left V 4 bases short and J 0 bases short, with 6 bases between. The CDR3 protein is CASSPQPNTGQLYF. Incomplete CDR3 DNA: TGTGCCAGCAGTCCTCAACCAAACACCGGGCAGCTCTAC.